This TCR beta chain comes out of a study of blood T cell repertoires in COVID-19. Overall study: PBMCs, B-cell-depleted T cells, or T cells were the source of the cDNA or gDNA that made up the material.

Looked up from germline, CDR1 is LNHDA and CDR2 is SQIVND (reference sequence). This CDR3 region has 15 residues. V was pared by 3 bases and J by 7 bases, with 8 bases of the junction left unmatched. Profiled with immunoSEQ multiplex PCR; TCRdb holds only in-frame clones, not every one. The profile shows around 77,000 clones, around 86% of them singletons. The chain combines TRBV19 with TRBJ1-4, with 7 bases matching TRBD1. What was sequenced was peripheral blood. The source is a man aged 70 or older with active or convalescent COVID-19. The chain's CDR3 is CASSMSRGRFEKLFF. The CDR3 bases are TGTGCCAGTAGTATGTCGAGGGGGCGGTTTGAAAAACTGTTTTTT.